The clone carrying this TCR beta chain was seen many times. This sample is drawn from a study of human T cells and chemical hapten exposure. Study context: Donors were sensitized with 2% DPC on the upper inner arm. Alopecia areata, totalis or universalis affected patients who were mostly female.

Trimming stripped 0 bases from V and 4 bases from J, with 10 bases between. CDR1 is SGDLS and CDR2 is YYNGEE in the germline V gene. The CDR3 runs to 14 residues. Via MiXCR, TCRdb re-called the RACE reads, giving one row per CDR3 protein. This sample has some 41,000 distinct CDR3 sequences, with 4% found just once. Time point: patch test 1, 2 weeks after DPC sensitization. Treatment noted: therapeutic diphenylcyclopropenone sensitization with weekly scalp DPC. Unseparated into fractions, whole blood served as the source from which total RNA was extracted. The specimen was whole blood, collected in connection with sensitization to the hapten diphenylcyclopropenone (DPC). The TCR was taken from a man aged 50-60 years with alopecia areata. Some clones in this sample may be carry-over from other donors' samples. The chain combines TRBV9 with TRBJ2-5; D call uncertain. CDR3 loop: CASSVELRGETQYF. CDR3 sequence (DNA): TGTGCCAGCAGCGTAGAGTTGCGCGGAGAGACCCAGTACTTC.